The 28 T cell receptor beta chains reported below all come from one sample, sequenced in a study of Ad26.COV2.S vaccination and SARS-CoV-2 variants. The treatment is: about 20 received Ad26.COV2.S at low or high dose, single or two shots; several received placebo; per-sample allocation not given. Specimen acquisition occurred on day 63 following the initial vaccine or placebo injection. This table comes from immunoSEQ multiplex PCR, and its TCRdb copy is limited to in-frame clones, with some not included. The sample records 350,000 to 450,000 clones, roughly 84% being singletons. Sequenced here: peripheral blood, sampled in a trial of Ad26.COV2.S vaccine versus placebo. These receptors were obtained from a person between 18 and 65 years old who received the Ad26.COV2.S COVID-19 vaccine or a placebo.

This clone was counted once. The V and J genes are TRBV19 and TRBJ1-2; D unresolved. Germline V gene data show CDR1 as LNHDA and CDR2 as SQIVND (reference sequence). The CDR3 contains 13 residues. V was cut by 3 bases and J by 3 bases, with 8 bases left in between. The CDR3 nucleotides read TGTGCCAGTAGTATTTCCAGCTACTATGGCTACACCTTC. Its protein is CASSISSYYGYTF.

This chain links TRBV5-1 with TRBJ1-2, with D uncertain. The germline V gene encodes CDR1 SGHRS and CDR2 YFSETQ. The CDR3 length is 15 residues. V was trimmed by 2 bases and J by 2 bases, leaving 13 bases between them. CDR3 sequence reads: CASSLRTQANYGYTF. The CDR3 DNA reads as TGCGCCAGCAGCTTAAGGACCCAGGCGAACTATGGCTACACCTTC. Together with reference TRBV5-1 and TRBJ1-2, the CDR3 gives the full variable domain: KAGVTQTPRYLIKTRGQQVTLSCSPISGHRSVSWYQQTPGQGLQFLFEYFSETQRNKGNFPGRFSGRQFSNSRSEMNVSTLELGDSALYLCASSLRTQANYGYTFGSGTRLTVV.

The J gene is TRBJ2-7, the V gene TRBV5-4; 9 bases match TRBD1. The V gene's germline CDR1 is SGHNT and CDR2 YYREEE (reference sequence). V dropped 4 bases and J dropped 0; count of bases not matched to a gene: 5. The CDR3 contains 15 residues. The CDR3 DNA reads as TGTGCCAGCAGCCTGGAGACAGGGGGCTCCTACGAGCAGTACTTC. This gives the protein CASSLETGGSYEQYF.

This clone was observed a few times. The chain recombines TRBV3-1 (or the pseudogene TRBV3-2) with TRBJ1-1; D is possibly TRBD1 (6 bases). This CDR3 is built from 14 residues. CDR1 LGHDT and CDR2 YNNKEL come from the germline V gene (reference sequence). Trimming removed 5 bases from V and 1 base from J, with 11 bases in between. The DNA for the CDR3 is TGTGCCAGCAGCTTCAGAGGGGGGAACACTGAAGCTTTCTTT. Translated: CASSFRGGNTEAFF.

The rearrangement links TRBV4-3 to TRBJ2-3; 8 nucleotides match TRBD1. This CDR3 contains 13 residues. V shed 4 bases and J 4 bases; nucleotides not matched to a gene: 1. Germline CDR1 is LGHNA and CDR2 is YSLEER. This chain's CDR3 is CASSPTGADTQYF. The DNA of the CDR3 is TGCGCCAGCAGCCCGACAGGGGCAGATACGCAGTATTTT.

CDR3 DNA: TGCGCCAGCAGCCAAGACCCTAGAGCAGGGGGCCATTCACCCCTCCACTTT. Translation: CASSQDPRAGGHSPLHF. This chain connects TRBV4-3 to TRBJ1-6; 8 nucleotides line up with TRBD1. Germline V gene data show CDR1 as LGHNA and CDR2 as YSLEER. The V segment lost 0 bases and the J segment 8 bases; nucleotides outside the gene matches: 9. The CDR3 is 17 amino acids.

The chain links TRBV7-9 to TRBJ1-1; 9 bases are a match to TRBD1. V lost 2 bases, J lost 0 bases, and 13 bases stayed unmatched. Germline values: CDR1 SEHNR, CDR2 FQNEAQ (reference sequence). This CDR3 region has 19 residues. The DNA for the CDR3 is TGTGCCAGCAGCTTAAGGACCGGGACAGGGACGGGGATGAACACTGAAGCTTTCTTT. This sequence encodes CASSLRTGTGTGMNTEAFF.

This chain connects TRBV6-6 to TRBJ2-5; 8 positions agree with TRBD2. Per germline, CDR1 MNHNY and CDR2 SVGAGI (reference sequence). Trimming at V came to 4 bases and at J to 4 bases, leaving 5 bases not matched to a gene. CDR3 size: 14 residues. CDR3 region: CASSSGGRRETQYF. CDR3 DNA: TGTGCCAGCAGTTCGGGGGGGAGGCGAGAGACCCAGTACTTC.

This sequence joins TRBV6-5 and TRBJ1-2, with D perhaps matching TRBD1 (5 bases). The germline V gene has CDR1 MNHEY and CDR2 SVGAGI. V shed 5 bases and J shed 4 bases, with 11 bases lying between them. This CDR3 contains 13 residues. CDR3 residues: CASSTRDAYGYTF. CDR3 bases: TGTGCCAGCAGTACCAGGGACGCCTATGGCTACACCTTC.

V and J are TRBV29-1 and TRBJ1-1; 7 bases line up with TRBD1. Trimming at V came to 2 bases and at J to 1 base, leaving 1 base not matched to a gene. The CDR3 loop spans 13 amino acids. The germline CDR1 and CDR2 sequences are SQVTM and ANQGSEA. DNA of the CDR3: TGCAGCGTTGAACGGACAGGGAACACTGAAGCTTTCTTT. Protein product: CSVERTGNTEAFF.

This chain joins TRBV7-9 and TRBJ2-5; D is unresolved. Trimming took off 6 bases at V and 0 bases at J, with 11 bases between the two ends. The CDR3 runs 14 residues. Per germline, CDR1 SEHNR and CDR2 FQNEAQ (reference sequence). This chain's CDR3 is CASRPSRYQETQYF. The CDR3 nucleotides read TGTGCCAGCAGACCTTCTCGGTACCAAGAGACCCAGTACTTC.

The V and J genes are TRBV4-1 and TRBJ2-2, with D possibly TRBD2 on 6 matching bases. The CDR3 consists of 14 residues. V was cut by 4 bases and J by 4 bases, with 10 bases left in between. Germline V gene lookup returns CDR1 MGHRA and CDR2 YSYEKL. The CDR3 region is CASSPPGGTGELFF. The CDR3 DNA reads TGCGCCAGCAGCCCCCCCGGGGGCACCGGGGAGCTGTTTTTT.

In DNA form, the CDR3 reads TGTGCCAGCATCGGGACAGAGACCTACGAGCAGTACTTC. This encodes CASIGTETYEQYF. The V gene is TRBV18, the J gene TRBJ2-7; 7 bases fit TRBD1. Germline V CDR1 and CDR2: KGHSH, LQKENI. V was clipped by 8 bases and J by 2 bases; unmatched bases: 6. The CDR3 has 13 amino acids.

The CDR3 reads CASSMSDRFLDEQYF. The CDR3 region has the DNA TGTGCCAGTAGTATGTCGGACCGTTTTTTGGACGAGCAGTACTTC. The V gene is TRBV19, the J gene TRBJ2-7; D gene unclear. The length of the CDR3 is 15 residues. V lost 3 bases and J lost 5, with 17 bases in between. CDR1 is LNHDA and CDR2 is SQIVND in the germline V gene (reference sequence). Looking up the rest from reference TRBV19 and TRBJ2-7 gives the full variable domain: DGGITQSPKYLFRKEGQNVTLSCEQNLNHDAMYWYRQDPGQGLRLIYYSQIVNDFQKGDIAEGYSVSREKKESFPLTVTSAQKNPTAFYLCASSMSDRFLDEQYFGPGTRLTVT.

V and J are TRBV5-1 and TRBJ2-5; D gene ambiguous. The CDR3 extends over 12 amino acids. Germline V gene sequence: CDR1 SGHRS, CDR2 YFSETQ. The V and J ends lost 5 bases and 2 bases respectively, with 7 bases between them. CDR3 nucleotide sequence: TGCGCCAGCAGAACAGAGCAAGAGACCCAGTACTTC. This gives the protein CASRTEQETQYF.

The chain joins TRBV3-1 (or the pseudogene TRBV3-2) to TRBJ1-1, with 7 bases identical to TRBD1. The CDR3 has 15 residues. Germline V gene data show CDR1 as LGHDT and CDR2 as YNNKEL (reference sequence). Trimming took 1 base from V and 1 from J; bases not matched to a gene: 3. CDR3 nucleotides: TGTGCCAGCAGCCAAGGGACAGGTCAGAACACTGAAGCTTTCTTT. It yields the protein CASSQGTGQNTEAFF.

V usage is TRBV29-1 and J usage is TRBJ2-7, with 11 bases lining up with TRBD1. This CDR3 is built from 11 residues. Germline-derived CDR1 and CDR2 are SQVTM and ANQGSEA. V was pared by 6 bases and J by 7 bases, with 2 bases of the junction left unmatched. CDR3 coding DNA: TGCAGCGTGGACAGGGGGCAGGAGCAGTACTTC. Protein sequence: CSVDRGQEQYF.

The chain has TRBV5-4 and TRBJ2-2; D unclear. Germline assignment: CDR1 SGHNT and CDR2 YYREEE (reference sequence). V was pared by 1 base and J by 2 bases, with 6 bases between. This CDR3 comprises 14 residues. CDR3 bases: TGTGCCAGCAGCTTGCTCGGAAACACCGGGGAGCTGTTTTTT. Protein product: CASSLLGNTGELFF.

V gene TRBV5-4 combines with J gene TRBJ2-1; D is unresolved. This CDR3 has 14 amino acids. Trimming pared 3 bases from V and 2 bases from J, leaving 9 bases between. Germline CDR1 SGHNT, CDR2 YYREEE (reference sequence). In DNA form, the CDR3 reads TGTGCCAGCAGCTACCCGGGTGCCTACAATGAGCAGTTCTTC. Its protein is CASSYPGAYNEQFF. Complete variable domain (other parts from reference TRBV5-4 and TRBJ2-1): ETGVTQSPTHLIKTRGQQVTLRCSSQSGHNTVSWYQQALGQGPQFIFQYYREEENGRGNFPPRFSGLQFPNYSSELNVNALELDDSALYLCASSYPGAYNEQFFGPGTRLTVL.

This chain links TRBV3-1 (or the pseudogene TRBV3-2) with TRBJ2-3, with 10 bases aligning to TRBD1. From germline, CDR1 is LGHDT and CDR2 YNNKEL (reference sequence). V lost 2 bases and J lost 9; bases outside the gene matches: 5. CDR3 size: 14 residues. The CDR3 sequence: CASSQMGGQGTQYF. In DNA, the CDR3 is TGTGCCAGCAGCCAAATGGGGGGACAGGGGACGCAGTATTTT.

This clone was counted once. V gene TRBV19 combines with J gene TRBJ2-5, with 8 nucleotides matching TRBD2. V shed 4 bases, J shed 1 base, and the junction held 5 bases outside the gene matches. The CDR3 is 15 residues long. The germline V gene encodes CDR1 LNHDA and CDR2 SQIVND (reference sequence). The CDR3 DNA reads as TGTGCCAGTAGTACTCCGGGGGGGCCCCAAGAGACCCAGTACTTC. It codes for CASSTPGGPQETQYF.

This clone was seen more than once but under ten times. The gene calls are TRBV30 and TRBJ1-3, with no clear D. CDR3 size: 14 residues. V was trimmed by 0 bases and J by 3 bases, leaving 9 bases between them. CDR1 and CDR2 from the germline V gene are GTSNPN and SVGIG (reference sequence). The DNA for the CDR3 is TGTGCCTGGAGTGTACGTAAGGGTGGAAACACCATATATTTT. Its translation is CAWSVRKGGNTIYF.

The rearrangement joins TRBV15 to TRBJ1-5; a weak D match, TRBD1 (5 bases). V was pared by 1 base and J by 0 bases, with 10 bases between. CDR1 is LNHNV and CDR2 is YYDKDF in the germline V gene (reference sequence). This CDR3 comprises 16 residues. Written as DNA, the CDR3 is TGTGCCACCAGCAGAGGGGGGGTCTATAGCAATCAGCCCCAGCATTTT. It encodes CATSRGGVYSNQPQHF.

The chain carries TRBV21-1 and TRBJ2-4; the table names TRBD1, a call not compared with the DNA. TRBV21-1 is a recognized pseudogene. The CDR3 is 13 amino acids. The CDR3: CATRTDSKNIQYF. CDR3 coding DNA: TGTGCCACCCGGACAGATAGCAAAAACATTCAGTACTTC.

The chain links TRBV3-1 (or the pseudogene TRBV3-2) to TRBJ2-1, with D uncertain. The CDR3 contains 16 residues. CDR1 and CDR2 (germline): LGHDT, YNNKEL (reference sequence). The V gene lost 6 bases and the J gene lost 4 bases, with 19 bases spanning the gap. The CDR3 DNA reads TGTGCCAGCAGTCCGCTTTCTAGTAATCTATACAATGAGCAGTTCTTC. Its translation is CASSPLSSNLYNEQFF.

The rearrangement joins TRBV6-5 to TRBJ2-2; TRBD1 might be the D (6 bases). The CDR3 has 15 residues. The V gene's germline CDR1 is MNHEY and CDR2 SVGAGI. Trimming cost V 0 bases and J 7 bases, with 12 bases left between them. Written as DNA, the CDR3 is TGTGCCAGCAGTTACTCACAGGGAACAGGCGGGGAGCTGTTTTTT. Protein: CASSYSQGTGGELFF.

A single count supports this clone. CDR3: CASSARDNQETQYF. The CDR3 DNA sequence: TGTGCCAGTAGTGCCCGGGACAACCAAGAGACCCAGTACTTC. The rearrangement joins TRBV19 to TRBJ2-5; D possibly corresponds to TRBD1 (6 bases). This CDR3 spans 14 amino acids. Germline CDR1 is LNHDA and CDR2 is SQIVND (reference sequence). V was shortened by 5 bases and J by 0 bases, with 10 bases between the two germline ends.

The sample holds a few counts of this clone. V gene TRBV5-1 combines with J gene TRBJ1-1; possibly TRBD1 for D (5 bases). CDR1 SGHRS and CDR2 YFSETQ come from the germline V gene. Between the trimmed V and J ends, which lost 1 base and 3 bases, there was a span of 19 bases. The CDR3 loop spans 17 amino acids. CDR3 residues: CASSLRVPSQGDTEAFF. CDR3 nucleotide sequence: TGCGCCAGCAGCTTGAGGGTCCCGTCCCAAGGGGACACTGAAGCTTTCTTT.